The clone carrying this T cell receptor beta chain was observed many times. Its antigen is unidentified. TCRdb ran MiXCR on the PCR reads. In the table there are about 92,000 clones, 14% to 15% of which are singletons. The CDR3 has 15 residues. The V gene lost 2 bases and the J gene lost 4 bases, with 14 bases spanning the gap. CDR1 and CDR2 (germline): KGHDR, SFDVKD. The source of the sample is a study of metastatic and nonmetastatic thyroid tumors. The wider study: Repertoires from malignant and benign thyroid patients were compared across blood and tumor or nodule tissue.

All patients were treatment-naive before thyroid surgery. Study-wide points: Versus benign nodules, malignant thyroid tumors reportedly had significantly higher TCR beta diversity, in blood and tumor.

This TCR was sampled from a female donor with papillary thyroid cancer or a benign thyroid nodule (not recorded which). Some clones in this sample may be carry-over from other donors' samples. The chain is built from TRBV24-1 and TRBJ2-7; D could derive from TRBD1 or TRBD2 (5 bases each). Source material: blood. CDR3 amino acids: CATSDSRDGGYEQYF. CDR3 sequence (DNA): TGTGCCACCAGTGATTCCCGGGACGGAGGTTACGAGCAGTACTTC.